The present TCR beta chain was sequenced within a study of T cell responses to AZD1222 COVID-19 vaccine. In this sample, this clone turned up once. TCRdb's copy holds only in-frame clones and misses some; the assay was immunoSEQ multiplex PCR. The sample holds 120,000 or so clones, under 95% seen once. From germline, CDR1 is SGDLS and CDR2 YYNGEE. Deletions cut 2 bases from V and 0 bases from J, with 12 bases between. The CDR3 consists of 16 residues. The sample in question was peripheral blood, obtained on day 0 of AZD1222 vaccination. This TCR was sampled from an adult in good health. The rearrangement links TRBV9 to TRBJ1-3, with D possibly matching TRBD1 (5 bases). This chain's CDR3 is CASSVHHRSSGNTIYF. In DNA, the CDR3 is TGTGCCAGCAGCGTTCACCACAGGAGCTCTGGAAACACCATATATTTT.